The subject of this entry is one T cell receptor (beta chain). This receptor's antigen is unknown. Base qualities are not at hand, and no much larger clone is one base apart. This record comes from a study of T cell responses to AZD1222 COVID-19 vaccine (TCRdb year 2021). Some background on the complete study: AZD1222 recipients with second doses at about 4 weeks or about 12 weeks were pooled, because spike-specific TCR depth and breadth did not differ between schedules. Trial participants were enrolled by age into subgroups of 18-55, 56-69 and 70-plus years, and 148, 28 and 57 TCR-sequenced participants, respectively, were included in these subgroups. A total of under 250 trial participants underwent TCR sequencing, of whom about 210 had received two doses of AZD1222 and about 25 had received two doses of the MenACWY control vaccine. Beyond this particular receptor, the publication reports: The 56-69-year group was small, and its depth increase did not reach significance, likely because of low power. The whole spike protein was spanned by vaccine-associated CD4 TCRs, and dominant responses were seen in regions 160-218 and 743-854. Participants were mostly white British, with more females than males. The authors suggested clonal diversity may have been underestimated. Only five or six AZD1222 recipients were SARS-CoV-2 seropositive at baseline, limiting conclusions about previously exposed vaccinees. Because no samples from the day 14 peak response were available, repertoires could be characterized only after the peak T cell response. Epitopes outside the regions mutated in the B.1.351 and B.1.1.7 variants were reportedly recognized by nearly half of the unique spike-specific TCRs. After two AZD1222 doses, spike-specific TCR breadth and depth were significantly higher than at day 0 and than in MenACWY recipients.

The CDR3 regions of human TCRbeta chains were analyzed by immunosequencing. The paper's processing steps were these. Repertoire TCRs were checked for matches against a reference library of SARS-CoV-2-specific TCRs that had been generated using the MIRA antigen-specificity platform. Breadth meant the fraction of unique TCRs that were SARS-CoV-2-associated, whereas depth meant the fraction of total T cells that were SARS-CoV-2-associated. Using the MIRA data, each spike-specific TCR was assigned both to the spike region to which the TCR was reactive and to a CD4 or CD8 class. Log10-transformed breadth and depth values were compared by one-way ANOVA with Sidak's multiple comparisons tests. As stored in TCRdb, this immuneACCESS dataset retains in-frame rearrangements with V and J assigned. A fraction of the clones does not appear; measured against another copy, unresolved V genes explain less than half of the discrepancy, and the remainder lacks a known reason. That table is the source of V, J and clone size, and D and trimming were worked out from the DNA. This sample holds 150,000 to 200,000 clones; less than 95% were observed only once. About 1.5% of the sample belongs to the ten largest clones.

The V and J ends are trimmed by 5 bases and 0 bases, leaving 20 bases between them. As encoded in the germline V gene (reference sequence), CDR1 is LNHDA while CDR2 is SQIVND. The CDR3 runs 18 amino acids, cysteine and phenylalanine included. CDR3 DNA is the only sequence kept; it has 54 bases, read in frame from the first base. Sample time point, as interpreted from the label and publication: baseline before first vaccination. The vaccinee samples were drawn from two UK trials, COV001 and COV002, one of which was a single-blind randomized controlled phase 2/3 trial testing AZD1222 (ChAdOx1 nCoV-19) in healthy adults. For TCRbeta chain sequencing, PBMC samples were collected from trial participants at day 0 and at day 28 after the second dose.

The sequence joins TRBV19 to TRBJ1-3, with an unclear D gene assignment. The sequenced sample was peripheral blood, obtained on day 0 of AZD1222 vaccination. This clonotype originated in an adult in good health. The sequenced DNA is TGTGCCAGTAGTCCCTGGGTAACCGGTCCGGCCTCTGGAAACACCATATATTTT. It is translated as CASSPWVTGPASGNTIYF.